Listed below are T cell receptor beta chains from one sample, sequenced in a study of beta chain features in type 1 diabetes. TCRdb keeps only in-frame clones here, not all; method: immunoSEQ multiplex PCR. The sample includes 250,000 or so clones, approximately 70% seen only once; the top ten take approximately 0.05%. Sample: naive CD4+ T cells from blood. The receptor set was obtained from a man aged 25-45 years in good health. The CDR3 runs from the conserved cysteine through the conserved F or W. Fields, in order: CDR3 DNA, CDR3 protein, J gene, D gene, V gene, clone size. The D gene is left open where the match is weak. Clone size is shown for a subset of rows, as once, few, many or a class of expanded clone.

DNA: TGTGCCTGGAGTCCTCCGGGACTCCCCCAAAGCACAGATACGCAGTATTTT; CDR3: CAWSPPGLPQSTDTQYF; J: TRBJ2-3; D: -; V: TRBV30; size: few
DNA: TGTGCCAGCAGCTACCCAAGACTAGGCGATAACGAAGAGACCCAGTACTTC; CDR3: CASSYPRLGDNEETQYF; J: TRBJ2-5; D: -; V: TRBV7-8; size: -
DNA: TGCAGCGTCCAAGTGAATACAGGGCACTATGGCTACACCTTC; CDR3: CSVQVNTGHYGYTF; J: TRBJ1-2; D: -; V: TRBV29-1; size: -
DNA: TGCAGCGTTAAAGGGGGCGAAGAGACCCAGTACTTC; CDR3: CSVKGGEETQYF; J: TRBJ2-5; D: TRBD1; V: TRBV29-1; size: -
DNA: TGCGCCAGCAGCTTGGTTGGCGGAACCTACAATGAGCAGTTCTTC; CDR3: CASSLVGGTYNEQFF; J: TRBJ2-1; D: -; V: TRBV5-1; size: -
DNA: TGCAGCGCAAAAGGACTACTCACAGATACGCAGTATTTT; CDR3: CSAKGLLTDTQYF; J: TRBJ2-3; D: -; V: TRBV29-1; size: once
DNA: TGTGCCAGCAGCGTAGAACTAGCGGGAGTGGAGCAGTTCTTC; CDR3: CASSVELAGVEQFF; J: TRBJ2-1; D: TRBD2; V: TRBV9; size: few
DNA: TGCAGCGTTGATGTGGCGGGAGGTGGCTATGAGCAGTTCTTC; CDR3: CSVDVAGGGYEQFF; J: TRBJ2-1; D: TRBD2; V: TRBV29-1; size: -
DNA: TGTGCCAGCACCTCAGCTGTGGAGACCCAGTACTTC; CDR3: CASTSAVETQYF; J: TRBJ2-5; D: -; V: TRBV7-9; size: once
DNA: TGTGCCAGCAGTTCCCCCGGCCTAGGGACAGATACGCAGTATTTT; CDR3: CASSSPGLGTDTQYF; J: TRBJ2-3; D: -; V: TRBV6-5; size: -
DNA: TGTGCCAGCAGCAGACAGGGACACACTGAAGCTTTCTTT; CDR3: CASSRQGHTEAFF; J: TRBJ1-1; D: TRBD1; V: TRBV7-9; size: -
DNA: TGTGCCAGCAGCTTAGCGGCGCCTAGCACAGATACGCAGTATTTT; CDR3: CASSLAAPSTDTQYF; J: TRBJ2-3; D: -; V: TRBV7-9; size: -
DNA: TGCGCCAGCAGCGTCGGCACTGAAGCTTTCTTT; CDR3: CASSVGTEAFF; J: TRBJ1-1; D: -; V: TRBV5-1; size: -
DNA: TGTGCCAGCAGCCCGGGGGGGGCGCAAGAGACCCAGTACTTC; CDR3: CASSPGGAQETQYF; J: TRBJ2-5; D: TRBD2; V: TRBV7-2; size: -
DNA: TGTGCCACCAGCAGAGCCGGGGACAGGGTTTGGAATGAGCAGTTCTTC; CDR3: CATSRAGDRVWNEQFF; J: TRBJ2-1; D: TRBD1; V: TRBV15; size: -
DNA: TGTGCCAGCAGTCTTTGGACGGCGTCCTACGAGCAGTACTTC; CDR3: CASSLWTASYEQYF; J: TRBJ2-7; D: -; V: TRBV25-1; size: once
DNA: TGCAGCGTTGTGGGGCTAGCGGGGTACAATGAGCAGTTCTTC; CDR3: CSVVGLAGYNEQFF; J: TRBJ2-1; D: TRBD2; V: TRBV29-1; size: few
DNA: TGTGCCTGGAACTCCGGGGCTAGGCAGGAGTTCTTC; CDR3: CAWNSGARQEFF; J: TRBJ2-1; D: -; V: TRBV30; size: few
DNA: TGTGCCAGCAGCTTAGTGGGTGAGCAGTACTTC; CDR3: CASSLVGEQYF; J: TRBJ2-7; D: -; V: TRBV11-2; size: -
DNA: TGTGCCAGCAGTGTTCAAGCGGGGGGCTCGAACACCGGGGAGCTGTTTTTT; CDR3: CASSVQAGGSNTGELFF; J: TRBJ2-2; D: TRBD2; V: TRBV2; size: -
DNA: TGCGCCAGCAGTCGGGACAGTCAAGAGACCCAGTACTTC; CDR3: CASSRDSQETQYF; J: TRBJ2-5; D: TRBD1; V: TRBV10-1; size: few
DNA: TGTGCCACCAGCAGAGTGAGCCGATACAATGAGCAGTTCTTC; CDR3: CATSRVSRYNEQFF; J: TRBJ2-1; D: -; V: TRBV15; size: -
DNA: TGCAGCGTTGACATGGACAGGGTCACAGATACGCAGTATTTT; CDR3: CSVDMDRVTDTQYF; J: TRBJ2-3; D: TRBD1; V: TRBV29-1; size: -
DNA: TGCAGCGTAGGGACAGAGCCCCAGCATTTT; CDR3: CSVGTEPQHF; J: TRBJ1-5; D: TRBD1; V: TRBV29-1; size: -
DNA: TGTGCCAGCAGATCGACGGAAGGGGGCCCCAGGCCCATCTCCTACGAGCAGTACTTC; CDR3: CASRSTEGGPRPISYEQYF; J: TRBJ2-7; D: -; V: TRBV21-1; size: -
DNA: TGCGCCAGCAGTGCTGGACTAGCGGGGAGCGAGCAGTACTTC; CDR3: CASSAGLAGSEQYF; J: TRBJ2-7; D: TRBD2; V: TRBV10-1; size: -
DNA: TGTGCCAGCAGCTTAGGGCAGGGAAAGAACAATGAGCAGTTCTTC; CDR3: CASSLGQGKNNEQFF; J: TRBJ2-1; D: -; V: TRBV11-2; size: -
DNA: TGTGCCAGTAGTGGGGGTTCTTGGCGGACAGGACAAGTGAACACTGAAGCTTTCTTT; CDR3: CASSGGSWRTGQVNTEAFF; J: TRBJ1-1; D: TRBD1; V: TRBV19; size: -
DNA: TGTGCCAGCAGTGATAGGAGAAGCAATCAGCCCCAGCATTTT; CDR3: CASSDRRSNQPQHF; J: TRBJ1-5; D: -; V: TRBV25-1; size: once
DNA: TGCAGCGTCCTGGGCAGGGGGCCCTACGAGCAGTACTTC; CDR3: CSVLGRGPYEQYF; J: TRBJ2-7; D: TRBD1; V: TRBV29-1; size: -
DNA: TGTGCCAGCAGTGGGAGTCAAGAGACCCAGTACTTC; CDR3: CASSGSQETQYF; J: TRBJ2-5; D: -; V: TRBV25-1; size: -
DNA: TGTGCCAGCAGCTTAAGAGCGGTGCTGGGGACCCAGTACTTC; CDR3: CASSLRAVLGTQYF; J: TRBJ2-5; D: -; V: TRBV7-2; size: -
DNA: TGCGCCAGCAGTCATGGACGGAGCACAGATACGCAGTATTTT; CDR3: CASSHGRSTDTQYF; J: TRBJ2-3; D: -; V: TRBV23-1; size: -
DNA: TGTGCCAGCAGCTTACTCGAGACCAGAGGTAATGAGCAGTTCTTC; CDR3: CASSLLETRGNEQFF; J: TRBJ2-1; D: -; V: TRBV6-5; size: -
DNA: TGTGCCTGGAGTGCCTACAGGGCTCATGGCTACACCTTC; CDR3: CAWSAYRAHGYTF; J: TRBJ1-2; D: -; V: TRBV30; size: -
DNA: TGTGCCAGCAGCTTTTGGCAGGGTACAGATACGCAGTATTTT; CDR3: CASSFWQGTDTQYF; J: TRBJ2-3; D: -; V: TRBV7-9; size: once
DNA: TGTGCCAGCAGCCCCCCCAACAGCGGGAGGGTTAGCGGGGAGCTGTTTTTT; CDR3: CASSPPNSGRVSGELFF; J: TRBJ2-2; D: TRBD2; V: TRBV7-2; size: once
DNA: TGTGCCAGCAGCCCTAGCGGAAACAATGAGCAGTTCTTC; CDR3: CASSPSGNNEQFF; J: TRBJ2-1; D: TRBD2; V: TRBV7-2; size: few
DNA: TGTGCCTGGAGTGAGACAGGGCATTCTGGTGAAAAACTGTTTTTT; CDR3: CAWSETGHSGEKLFF; J: TRBJ1-4; D: TRBD1; V: TRBV30; size: -
DNA: TGTGCCTGGAGGCCTCAACAAGAGACCCAGTACTTC; CDR3: CAWRPQQETQYF; J: TRBJ2-5; D: -; V: TRBV30; size: -
DNA: TGTGCCAGCAGCCTCTACATAAGAAATGGGGAGACCCAGTACTTC; CDR3: CASSLYIRNGETQYF; J: TRBJ2-5; D: -; V: TRBV14; size: -
DNA: TGTGCCAGCAGCACAGCGACTTTACAGGGGTCCCAAGAGACCCAGTACTTC; CDR3: CASSTATLQGSQETQYF; J: TRBJ2-5; D: TRBD1; V: TRBV7-8; size: few
DNA: TGTGCCTGGAGTGGGGCAGGGTGGAATCAGCCCCAGCATTTT; CDR3: CAWSGAGWNQPQHF; J: TRBJ1-5; D: -; V: TRBV30; size: -
DNA: TGTGCCAGCAACACGGGGAGGGCTGGGGCCAACGTCCTGACTTTC; CDR3: CASNTGRAGANVLTF; J: TRBJ2-6; D: TRBD2; V: TRBV7-9; size: -
DNA: TGCAGCGTCGTGGGGACGGTGAACACTGAAGCTTTCTTT; CDR3: CSVVGTVNTEAFF; J: TRBJ1-1; D: -; V: TRBV29-1; size: -
DNA: TGTGCCTGGAGCCGGGACAGCAACGGAAACACCATATATTTT; CDR3: CAWSRDSNGNTIYF; J: TRBJ1-3; D: TRBD1; V: TRBV30; size: -
DNA: TGTGCCGCAACACCGGGACTACCAACCCATGAGCAGTTCTTC; CDR3: CAATPGLPTHEQFF; J: TRBJ2-1; D: TRBD2; V: TRBV28; size: -
DNA: TGTGCCAGCAGCGGTAGCGGGAGCATGGCAGATACGCAGTATTTT; CDR3: CASSGSGSMADTQYF; J: TRBJ2-3; D: TRBD2; V: TRBV9; size: -
DNA: TGTGCCAGCTCACCCGACAGCTCCTATGGCTACACCTTC; CDR3: CASSPDSSYGYTF; J: TRBJ1-2; D: -; V: TRBV18; size: -
DNA: TGCAGCGTTGAACAAGACAGGGCCGGGACAGATACGCAGTATTTT; CDR3: CSVEQDRAGTDTQYF; J: TRBJ2-3; D: TRBD1; V: TRBV29-1; size: -
DNA: TGTGCCAGCAGCCTAGCCGTACTAGCGGTCGGCACAGATACGCAGTATTTT; CDR3: CASSLAVLAVGTDTQYF; J: TRBJ2-3; D: TRBD2; V: TRBV7-2; size: -
DNA: TGCAGCGTTGATTCTATGAGGACTGAAGCTTTCTTT; CDR3: CSVDSMRTEAFF; J: TRBJ1-1; D: -; V: TRBV29-1; size: -
DNA: TGTGCCGCGGGACAGGGCGGGGAGACCCAGTACTTC; CDR3: CAAGQGGETQYF; J: TRBJ2-5; D: TRBD1; V: TRBV30; size: once
DNA: TGTGCCAGCAGCTTAGGACCAGCGGGGTACCAAGAGACCCAGTACTTC; CDR3: CASSLGPAGYQETQYF; J: TRBJ2-5; D: TRBD2; V: TRBV7-2; size: few
DNA: TGTGCCAGCAGCCCGATACTCCCGGGCGAGCAGTACTTC; CDR3: CASSPILPGEQYF; J: TRBJ2-7; D: -; V: TRBV7-2; size: -